This TCR beta chain is from a study of control samples from healthy donors and cancer patients. Trimming took 6 bases from V and 8 from J, leaving 14 bases between them. Germline V gene lookup returns CDR1 SEHNR and CDR2 FQNEAQ (reference sequence). The CDR3 length is 13 residues. Sequencing used immunoSEQ multiplex PCR; TCRdb keeps in-frame clones, though not all of them. Of 150,000 to 160,000 clones listed, about 94% are singletons. Source material: blood. The clonotype originates from a man aged 35 to 55 in good health. V and J are TRBV7-9 and TRBJ2-4; D may be TRBD2 (5 bases). This chain's CDR3 is CASRPSAGDIQYF. CDR3 coding DNA: TGTGCCAGCAGGCCCTCCGCCGGGGACATTCAGTACTTC.